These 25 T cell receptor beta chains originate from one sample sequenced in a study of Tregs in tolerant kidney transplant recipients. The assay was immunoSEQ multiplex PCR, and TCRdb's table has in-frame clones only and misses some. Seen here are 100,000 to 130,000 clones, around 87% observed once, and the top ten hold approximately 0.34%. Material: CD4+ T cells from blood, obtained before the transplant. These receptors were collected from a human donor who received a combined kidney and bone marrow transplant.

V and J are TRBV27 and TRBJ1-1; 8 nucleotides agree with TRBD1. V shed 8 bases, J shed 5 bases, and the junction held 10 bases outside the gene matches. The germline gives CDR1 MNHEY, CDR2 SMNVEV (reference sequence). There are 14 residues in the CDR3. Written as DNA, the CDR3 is TGTGCCAGCCGCCACAGGGGGTTGGGGACTGAAGCTTTCTTT. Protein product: CASRHRGLGTEAFF.

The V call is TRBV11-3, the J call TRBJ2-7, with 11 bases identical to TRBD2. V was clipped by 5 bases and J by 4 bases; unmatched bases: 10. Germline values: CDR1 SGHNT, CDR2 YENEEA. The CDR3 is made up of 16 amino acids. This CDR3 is CASSLAGTSGSYEQYF. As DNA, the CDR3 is TGTGCCAGCAGCCTCGCAGGTACTAGCGGGAGTTACGAGCAGTACTTC.

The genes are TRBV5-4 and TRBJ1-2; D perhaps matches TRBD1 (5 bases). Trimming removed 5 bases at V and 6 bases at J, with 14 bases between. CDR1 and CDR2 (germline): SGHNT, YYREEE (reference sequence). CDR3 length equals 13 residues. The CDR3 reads CASRPGPGDGYTF. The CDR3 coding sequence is TGTGCCAGCAGACCGGGCCCGGGGGATGGCTACACCTTC.

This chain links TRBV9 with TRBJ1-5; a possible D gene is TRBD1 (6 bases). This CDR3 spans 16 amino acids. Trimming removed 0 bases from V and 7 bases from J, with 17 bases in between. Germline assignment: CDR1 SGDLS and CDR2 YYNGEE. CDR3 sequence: CASSVGQGQGGQPQHF. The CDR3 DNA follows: TGTGCCAGCAGCGTAGGGCAGGGGCAGGGTGGCCAGCCCCAGCATTTT.

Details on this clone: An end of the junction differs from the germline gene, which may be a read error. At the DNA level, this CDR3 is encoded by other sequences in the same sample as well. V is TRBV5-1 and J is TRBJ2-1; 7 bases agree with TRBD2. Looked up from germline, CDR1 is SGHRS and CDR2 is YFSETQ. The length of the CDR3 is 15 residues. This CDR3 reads CASSLGSSGTNEQFF. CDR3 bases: TGCGCTAGCAGCTTGGGCTCTAGCGGAACAAATGAGCAGTTCTTC.

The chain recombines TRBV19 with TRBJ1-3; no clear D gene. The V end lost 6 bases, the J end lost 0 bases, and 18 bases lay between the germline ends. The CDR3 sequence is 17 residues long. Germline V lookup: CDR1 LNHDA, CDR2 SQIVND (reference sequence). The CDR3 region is CASSQPIGRASGNTIYF. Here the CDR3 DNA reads TGTGCCAGTAGCCAGCCCATCGGGAGAGCCTCTGGAAACACCATATATTTT.

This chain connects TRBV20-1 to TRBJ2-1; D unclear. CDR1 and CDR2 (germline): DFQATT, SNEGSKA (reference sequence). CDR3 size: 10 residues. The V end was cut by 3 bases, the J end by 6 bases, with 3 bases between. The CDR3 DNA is TGCAGTGCTAGTCGCAATGAGCAGTTCTTC. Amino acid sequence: CSASRNEQFF.

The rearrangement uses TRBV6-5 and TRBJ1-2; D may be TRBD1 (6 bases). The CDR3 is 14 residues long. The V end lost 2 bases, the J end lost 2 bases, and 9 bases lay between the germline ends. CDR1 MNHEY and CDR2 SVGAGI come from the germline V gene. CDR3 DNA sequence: TGTGCCAGCAGTTACAGGGACACAAACTATGGCTACACCTTC. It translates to CASSYRDTNYGYTF.

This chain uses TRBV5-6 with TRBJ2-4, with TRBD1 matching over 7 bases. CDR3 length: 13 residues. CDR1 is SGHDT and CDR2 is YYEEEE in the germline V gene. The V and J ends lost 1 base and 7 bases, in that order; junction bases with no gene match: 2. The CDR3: CASSLRGQNIQYF. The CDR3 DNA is TGTGCCAGCAGCTTGAGGGGGCAGAACATTCAGTACTTC.

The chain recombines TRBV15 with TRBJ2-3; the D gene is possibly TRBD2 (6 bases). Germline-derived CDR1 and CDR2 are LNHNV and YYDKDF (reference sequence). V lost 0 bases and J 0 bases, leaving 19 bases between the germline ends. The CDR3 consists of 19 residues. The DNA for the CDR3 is TGTGCCACCAGCAGAGACCCACCAACTAGCCGACCTAGCACAGATACGCAGTATTTT. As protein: CATSRDPPTSRPSTDTQYF. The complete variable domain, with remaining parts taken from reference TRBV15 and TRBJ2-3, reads DAMVIQNPRYQVTQFGKPVTLSCSQTLNHNVMYWYQQKSSQAPKLLFHYYDKDFNNEADTPDNFQSRRPNTSFCFLDIRSPGLGDTAMYLCATSRDPPTSRPSTDTQYFGPGTRLTVL.

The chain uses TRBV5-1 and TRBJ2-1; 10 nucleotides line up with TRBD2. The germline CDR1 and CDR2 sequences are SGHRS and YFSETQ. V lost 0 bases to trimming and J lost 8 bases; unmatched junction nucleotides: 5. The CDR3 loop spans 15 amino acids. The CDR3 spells CASSLETSGIYEQFF. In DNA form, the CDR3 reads TGCGCCAGCAGCTTGGAAACTAGCGGGATATATGAGCAGTTCTTC.

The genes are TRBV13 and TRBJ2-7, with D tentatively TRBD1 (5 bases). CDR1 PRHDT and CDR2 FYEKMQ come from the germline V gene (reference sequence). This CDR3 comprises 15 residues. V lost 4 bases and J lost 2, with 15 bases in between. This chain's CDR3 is CASSWRSGNTYEQYF. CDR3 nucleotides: TGTGCCAGCAGCTGGCGTTCAGGGAACACCTACGAGCAGTACTTC.

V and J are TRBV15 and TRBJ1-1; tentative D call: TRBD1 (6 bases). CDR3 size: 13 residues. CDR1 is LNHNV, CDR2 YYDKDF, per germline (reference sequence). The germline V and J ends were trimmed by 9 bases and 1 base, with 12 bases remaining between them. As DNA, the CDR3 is TGTGCCACAGACCAGGGGCCGAACACTGAAGCTTTCTTT. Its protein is CATDQGPNTEAFF. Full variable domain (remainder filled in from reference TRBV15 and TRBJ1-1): DAMVIQNPRYQVTQFGKPVTLSCSQTLNHNVMYWYQQKSSQAPKLLFHYYDKDFNNEADTPDNFQSRRPNTSFCFLDIRSPGLGDTAMYLCATDQGPNTEAFFGQGTRLTVV.

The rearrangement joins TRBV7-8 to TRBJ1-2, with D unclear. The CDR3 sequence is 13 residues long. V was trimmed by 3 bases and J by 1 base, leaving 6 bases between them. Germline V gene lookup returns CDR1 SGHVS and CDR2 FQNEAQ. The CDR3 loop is CASSFSHNYGYTF. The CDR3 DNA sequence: TGTGCCAGCAGCTTTAGTCATAACTATGGCTACACCTTC.

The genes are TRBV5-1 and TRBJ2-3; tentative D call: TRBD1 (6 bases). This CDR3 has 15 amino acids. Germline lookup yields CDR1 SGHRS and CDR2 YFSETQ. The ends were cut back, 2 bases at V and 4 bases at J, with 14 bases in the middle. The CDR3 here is CASSFSGHSADTQYF. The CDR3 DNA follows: TGCGCCAGCAGCTTTTCGGGACATTCGGCAGATACGCAGTATTTT.

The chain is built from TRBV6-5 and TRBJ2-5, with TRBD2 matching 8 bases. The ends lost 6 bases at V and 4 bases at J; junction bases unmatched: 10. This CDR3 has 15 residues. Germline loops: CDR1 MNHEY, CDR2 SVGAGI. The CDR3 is CASSDGGGGRETQYF. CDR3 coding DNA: TGTGCCAGCAGCGACGGGGGCGGGGGGCGAGAGACCCAGTACTTC.

CDR3 protein: CAISESAGGETQYF. DNA for the CDR3: TGTGCCATCAGTGAGTCTGCAGGAGGTGAGACCCAGTACTTC. The chain combines TRBV10-3 with TRBJ2-5; possible D gene TRBD2, 5 bases. CDR3 size: 14 residues. V lost 0 bases and J lost 5, with 10 bases in between. Germline V gene lookup returns CDR1 ENHRY and CDR2 SYGVKD.

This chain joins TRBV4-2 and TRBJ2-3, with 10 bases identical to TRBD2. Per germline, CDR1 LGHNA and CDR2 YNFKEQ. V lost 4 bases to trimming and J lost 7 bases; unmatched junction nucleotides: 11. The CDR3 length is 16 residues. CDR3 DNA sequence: TGTGCCAGCAGCCTAAGACTAGCGGGCGTCGGGTATACGCAGTATTTT. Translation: CASSLRLAGVGYTQYF.

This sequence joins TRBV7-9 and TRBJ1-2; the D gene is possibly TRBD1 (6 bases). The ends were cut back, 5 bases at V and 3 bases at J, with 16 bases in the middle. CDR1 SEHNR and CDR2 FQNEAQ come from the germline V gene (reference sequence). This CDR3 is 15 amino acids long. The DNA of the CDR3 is TGTGCCAGCAGCCCCGGTCTCCCAGGGGACTATGGCTACACCTTC. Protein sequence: CASSPGLPGDYGYTF. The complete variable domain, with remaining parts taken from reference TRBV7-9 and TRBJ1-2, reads DTGVSQNPRHKITKRGQNVTFRCDPISEHNRLYWYRQTLGQGPEFLTYFQNEAQLEKSRLLSDRFSAERPKGSFSTLEIQRTEQGDSAMYLCASSPGLPGDYGYTFGSGTRLTVV.

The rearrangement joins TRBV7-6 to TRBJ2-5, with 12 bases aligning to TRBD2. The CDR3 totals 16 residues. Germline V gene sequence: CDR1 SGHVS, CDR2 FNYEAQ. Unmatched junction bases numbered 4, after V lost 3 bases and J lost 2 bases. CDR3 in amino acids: CASSLPGLAGQETQYF. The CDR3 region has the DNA TGTGCCAGCAGCTTGCCTGGACTAGCGGGGCAAGAGACCCAGTACTTC. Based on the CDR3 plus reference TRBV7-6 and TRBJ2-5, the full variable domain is GAGVSQSPRYKVTKRGQDVALRCDPISGHVSLYWYRQALGQGPEFLTYFNYEAQQDKSGLPNDRFSAERPEGSISTLTIQRTEQRDSAMYRCASSLPGLAGQETQYFGPGTRLLVL.

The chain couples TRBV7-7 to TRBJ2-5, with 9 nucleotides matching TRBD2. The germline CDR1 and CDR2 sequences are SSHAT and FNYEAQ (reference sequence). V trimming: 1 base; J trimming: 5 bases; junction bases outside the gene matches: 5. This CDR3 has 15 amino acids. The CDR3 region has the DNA TGTGCCAGCAGCTTAGGAAGGCTAGCGGGGGAGACCCAGTACTTC. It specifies CASSLGRLAGETQYF.

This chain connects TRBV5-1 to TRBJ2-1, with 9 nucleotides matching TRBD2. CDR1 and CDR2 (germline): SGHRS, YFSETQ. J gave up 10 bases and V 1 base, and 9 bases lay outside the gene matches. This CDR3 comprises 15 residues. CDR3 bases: TGCGCCAGCAGCTTGTCCCCTAGCGGGATGGGAGAGCAGTTCTTC. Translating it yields CASSLSPSGMGEQFF.

This CDR3 reads CASSLELAGMGTQYF. CDR3 sequence (DNA): TGTGCCAGCAGCTTAGAACTAGCGGGGATGGGGACCCAGTACTTC. V usage is TRBV7-7 and J usage is TRBJ2-5, with TRBD2 matching 10 bases. From germline, CDR1 is SSHAT and CDR2 FNYEAQ (reference sequence). With V trimmed by 1 base and J by 7 bases, 6 bases remained unmatched. CDR3 size: 15 residues.

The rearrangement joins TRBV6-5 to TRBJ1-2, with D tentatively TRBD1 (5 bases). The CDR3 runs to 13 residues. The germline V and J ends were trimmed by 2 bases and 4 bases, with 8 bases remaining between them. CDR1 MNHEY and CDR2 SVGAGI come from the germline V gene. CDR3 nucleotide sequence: TGTGCCAGCAGTTACCCGGGGGGCTATGGCTACACCTTC. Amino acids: CASSYPGGYGYTF.

The CDR3 nucleotides are TGTGCCATCAGTGATCGGCTAGCTGGGGCCAACGTCCTGACTTTC. It yields the protein CAISDRLAGANVLTF. J is TRBJ2-6 and V is TRBV10-3; D not certain. The V gene lost 3 bases and the J gene lost 2 bases, with 8 bases spanning the gap. This CDR3 has 15 residues. CDR1 is ENHRY and CDR2 is SYGVKD in the germline V gene.